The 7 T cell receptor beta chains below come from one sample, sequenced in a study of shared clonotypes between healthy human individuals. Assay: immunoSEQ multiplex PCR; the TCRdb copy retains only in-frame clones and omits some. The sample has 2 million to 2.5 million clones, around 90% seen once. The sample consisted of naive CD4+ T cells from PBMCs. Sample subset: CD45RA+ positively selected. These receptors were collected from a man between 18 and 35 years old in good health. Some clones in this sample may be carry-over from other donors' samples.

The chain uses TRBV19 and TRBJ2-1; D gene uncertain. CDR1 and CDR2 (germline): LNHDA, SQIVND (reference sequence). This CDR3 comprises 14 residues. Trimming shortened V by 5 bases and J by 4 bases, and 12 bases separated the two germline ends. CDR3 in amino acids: CASSRPGYYNEQFF. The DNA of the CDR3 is TGTGCCAGTAGTCGCCCAGGCTATTACAATGAGCAGTTCTTC.

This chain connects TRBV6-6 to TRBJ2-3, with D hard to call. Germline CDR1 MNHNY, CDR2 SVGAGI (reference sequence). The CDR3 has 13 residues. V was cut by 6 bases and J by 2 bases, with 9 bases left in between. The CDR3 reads CASSPTYTDTQYF. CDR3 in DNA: TGTGCCAGCAGCCCTACCTACACAGATACGCAGTATTTT.

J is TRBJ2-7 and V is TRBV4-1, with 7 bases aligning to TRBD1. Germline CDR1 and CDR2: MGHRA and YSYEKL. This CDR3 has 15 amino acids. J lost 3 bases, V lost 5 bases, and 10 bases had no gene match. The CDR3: CASSATGALNYEQYF. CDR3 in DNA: TGCGCCAGCAGCGCAACAGGGGCTCTTAACTACGAGCAGTACTTC.

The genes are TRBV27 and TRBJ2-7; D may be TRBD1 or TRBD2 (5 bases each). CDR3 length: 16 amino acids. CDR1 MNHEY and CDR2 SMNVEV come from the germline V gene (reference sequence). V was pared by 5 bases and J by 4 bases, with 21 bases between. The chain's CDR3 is CASSPMGVPNVYEQYF. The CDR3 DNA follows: TGTGCCAGCAGTCCGATGGGGGTCCCCAACGTTTACGAGCAGTACTTC.

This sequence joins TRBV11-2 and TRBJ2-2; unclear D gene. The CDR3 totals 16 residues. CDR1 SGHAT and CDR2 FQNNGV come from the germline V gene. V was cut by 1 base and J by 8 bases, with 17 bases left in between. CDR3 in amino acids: CASSLAPPRGGGELFF. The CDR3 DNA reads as TGTGCCAGCAGCTTAGCCCCTCCCCGCGGCGGAGGGGAGCTGTTTTTT.

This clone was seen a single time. CDR3 in DNA: TGTGCCAGCAGTTTACCGGGACAGGGATGGAATGAGCAGTTCTTC. Translated: CASSLPGQGWNEQFF. V usage is TRBV28 and J usage is TRBJ2-1; 9 nucleotides line up with TRBD1. Unmatched junction bases numbered 6, after V lost 2 bases and J lost 7 bases. Germline V gene lookup returns CDR1 MDHEN and CDR2 SYDVKM. The CDR3 runs to 15 residues. Based on the CDR3 plus reference TRBV28 and TRBJ2-1, the full variable domain is DVKVTQSSRYLVKRTGEKVFLECVQDMDHENMFWYRQDPGLGLRLIYFSYDVKMKEKGDIPEGYSVSREKKERFSLILESASTNQTSMYLCASSLPGQGWNEQFFGPGTRLTVL.

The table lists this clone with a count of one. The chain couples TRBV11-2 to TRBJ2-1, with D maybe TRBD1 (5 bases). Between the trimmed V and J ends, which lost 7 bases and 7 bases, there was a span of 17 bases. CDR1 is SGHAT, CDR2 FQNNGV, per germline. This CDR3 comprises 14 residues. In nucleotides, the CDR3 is TGTGCCAGCACCTATTCTCCAGGGCGTAATGAGCAGTTCTTC. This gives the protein CASTYSPGRNEQFF.